This TCR beta chain was captured by sequencing in a study of T cells in Graves' hyperthyroidism and ophthalmopathy (dated by TCRdb to between 2017 and 2020). Broadly, across the study: Peripheral blood was sampled at the time of initial diagnosis, prior to any treatment. A discovery cohort of fewer than 110 patients, about 44 with Graves' ophthalmopathy and about 58 with stable Graves' hyperthyroidism, was used to find distinguishing TCR V-J signatures. Prospective prediction of ophthalmopathy was tested in an independent validation cohort consisting of 18 to 20 hyperthyroidism patients and 15 or so patients who later progressed to ophthalmopathy. The 90 to 100 discovery patients were randomly split 7:3 into training and test sets. In more than 5 Graves' hyperthyroidism patients, the study also compared T-cell repertoires from thyroid tissue with T-cell repertoires from blood. After blood sampling, hyperthyroidism patients were treated with methimazole at a starting dose of 30 mg daily, and ophthalmopathy patients were treated with high-dose intravenous methylprednisolone. The paper reports TCR Vbeta CDR3 sequencing of roughly 140 peripheral blood samples: under 45 ophthalmopathy, fewer than 85 hyperthyroidism and around 17 progressor patients.

The trim is 0 bases for V and 1 base for J, with a gap of 4 bases between the germline ends. CDR1 is given as MNHEY and CDR2 as SMNVEV, both from the germline V gene (reference sequence). The CDR3 has 14 amino acids, counting the end cysteine and phenylalanine. Only the CDR3 DNA stays, 42 bases, in frame from base 1. This clonotype has at least ten counts. The antigen it binds to is not known. With a much larger clone just one base away, this may be a read error. General study outcomes and caveats: Most expanded thyroid clonotypes (frequency above 0.001) were also found in blood, which suggests that blood repertoires may mirror thyroid immune responses. In validation, progression to ophthalmopathy was predicted by the model with about 70% sensitivity and nearly 75% specificity, a median of 6.5 months before onset. No statistical method was used to fix the sample size in advance, and group allocation was not hidden from the investigators. A 13 V-J signature model separated ophthalmopathy from stable hyperthyroidism, with roughly 88% sensitivity and roughly 81% specificity in cross-validation and 80%/75% in testing.

The TCR beta CDR3 regions were amplified from the RNA transcripts. The TCR CDR3 was subjected to a first round of RT-PCR using the HTBI primer set and the Qiagen OneStep RT-PCR kit. Libraries were constructed in a second round of multiplex PCR, after which size selection and purification were performed. Libraries were sequenced paired-end with 100 bp reads on an Illumina HiSeq2000. The authors processed their data as follows. SOAPnuke was used to process the raw data, throwing out any read that contained adapters or uncalled bases, had a mean Phred below 15, or lacked an exact constant-primer or identifier match. High-quality paired reads were merged using COPE v1.2.5, and each unique nucleotide sequence was defined as a clonotype. MiTCR v1.1 was used to align the clonotypes against IMGT TRBV, TRBD and TRBJ reference segments. Analysis was restricted to V-J combinations with a frequency above 0.0001, which covered 99.2% of repertoires. The TCS score was defined as the ratio of F50 (clonal expansion) to E x V (chaos), calculated using BLOSUM62-based TCRdist between CDR3 peptides within each V-J. Welch's t-statistics and random forest reduced some 510 V-J features to roughly 13, which were used in a naive Bayes classifier (R e1071). TCRdb reprocessing: public reads trimmed at Q25 with fastp, clones called with MiXCR, in-frame beta chains kept. A single entry per CDR3 protein holds the most common genes and DNA from its merged rows. The V and J calls were determined by TCRdb, not by the authors. The sample table records around 180,000 distinct CDR3 sequences; over 15% of these occur just once. About 31% of the sample belongs to the ten largest clones.

Stable Graves' hyperthyroidism was defined as no progression to ophthalmopathy during 18 months of follow-up. Hyperthyroidism patients were newly diagnosed, had a disease duration of under 2 months, and were aged 18 to 65 years. Any patient with an uncontrolled infection, another autoimmune disease, pregnancy or lactation was excluded. Clinical symptoms, serum thyroxine and TRAb, thyroid ultrasound, and orbital computed tomography formed the basis for the diagnoses. PBMCs were isolated from 10 ml of fresh peripheral blood by Ficoll-Paque density gradient centrifugation. Total RNA was extracted with Trizol reagent, and quality was checked on an Agilent 2100 Bioanalyzer.

The sequence is built from TRBV27 and TRBJ1-5, with no reliable assignment of the D segment. The sequenced sample consisted of blood. This receptor was taken from a woman between 45 and 60 years old with Graves' hyperthyroidism. In nucleotides, the sequence is TGTGCCAGCAGTTTATCAGGGAGCAATCAGCCCCAGCATTTT. Its translation is CASSLSGSNQPQHF.